The entry below describes one TCR beta chain. Its specificity is not known. These data belong to a study of shared clonotypes between healthy human individuals. Turning to the study itself: Three men and a couple of women, aged 18 to 49, were donors.

Study findings and constraints: Only blood was sampled, and tissue TCR repertoires likely differ from blood ones.

The CDR3 totals 15 residues. Germline assignment: CDR1 MDHEN and CDR2 SYDVKM. V was shortened by 2 bases and J by 0 bases, with 8 bases between the two germline ends. An even split of each subset's genomic DNA across several immunoSEQ plates was performed. The table came from immunoSEQ multiplex PCR; TCRdb's copy has only in-frame clones and leaves some out. Among about 2 million clones, roughly 95% were seen once, and the ten largest hold 0.9% to 1.5%. The naive CD8 fraction comprised CD45RO-negative cells positively selected for CCR7 and excluded terminally differentiated effector memory CD45RA+ cells.

Sequencing was performed on naive CD8+ T cells sorted from blood. The sequence was collected from a man aged 18 to 29 in good health. The V and J genes are TRBV28 and TRBJ2-1; D is unresolved. CDR3 sequence (DNA): TGTGCCAGCAGTTTAGATGTGAGCTCCTACAATGAGCAGTTCTTC. This gives the protein CASSLDVSSYNEQFF.